These 7 T cell receptor beta chains came from one sample sequenced in a study of T cell changes during pregnancy in multiple sclerosis. Libraries were prepared by immunoSEQ multiplex PCR; TCRdb keeps only in-frame clonotypes and omits some of them. The repertoire consists of about 55,000 clones, with 85% to 90% occurring once and the leading ten covering 0.55% to 0.6%. The sequenced sample was CD4+ T cells from peripheral blood mononuclear cells, obtained in the first trimester of pregnancy. The receptors originated from a female donor with multiple sclerosis, enrolled in a pregnancy study.

This clone appeared a few times. This chain joins TRBV6-1 and TRBJ1-4; 9 bases map to TRBD1. Unmatched junction bases numbered 1, after V lost 2 bases and J lost 6 bases. Germline V gene data show CDR1 as MNHNS and CDR2 as SASEGT. This CDR3 spans 14 amino acids. The CDR3 sequence: CASSETGGYEKLFF. In DNA, the CDR3 is TGTGCCAGCAGTGAAACAGGGGGCTATGAAAAACTGTTTTTT.

V is TRBV30 and J is TRBJ2-4, with 8 positions matching TRBD2. This CDR3 region has 15 residues. Germline CDR1 GTSNPN, CDR2 SVGIG (reference sequence). Unmatched junction bases numbered 8, after V lost 4 bases and J lost 3 bases. The CDR3 DNA follows: TGTGCCTGGAAAAATAGCGGGACTCTCAAAAACATTCAGTACTTC. Protein product: CAWKNSGTLKNIQYF. The full variable domain, completed using reference TRBV30 and TRBJ2-4, is SQTIHQWPATLVQPVGSPLSLECTVEGTSNPNLYWYRQAAGRGLQLLFYSVGIGQISSEVPQNLSASRPQDRQFILSSKKLLLSDSGFYLCAWKNSGTLKNIQYFGAGTRLSVL.

This clone was seen a few times. The CDR3 bases are TGTGCCAGCAGCGCTGTGCGGTCTCGCAATCAGCCCCAGCATTTT. It translates to CASSAVRSRNQPQHF. The chain has TRBV7-8 and TRBJ1-5, with D unclear. The V end was cut by 5 bases, the J end by 2 bases, with 13 bases between. The CDR3 covers 15 residues. The germline V gene has CDR1 SGHVS and CDR2 FQNEAQ.

This clone is labeled as medium-sized. V is TRBV7-9 and J is TRBJ2-7; 7 bases agree with TRBD2. Trimming at V came to 2 bases and at J to 6 bases, leaving 1 base not matched to a gene. There are 12 residues in the CDR3. Germline CDR1 and CDR2: SEHNR and FQNEAQ (reference sequence). Here the CDR3 reads CASSLWEGEQYF. The DNA for the CDR3 is TGTGCCAGCAGCTTATGGGAGGGCGAGCAGTACTTC.

The CDR3 loop is CASSVRQGNYGYTF. Here the CDR3 DNA reads TGTGCCAGCAGCGTACGCCAGGGGAACTATGGCTACACCTTC. The chain carries TRBV7-8 and TRBJ1-2; a weak D match, TRBD1 (6 bases). Per the germline V gene, CDR1 is SGHVS and CDR2 is FQNEAQ. The CDR3 extends over 14 amino acids. V lost 5 bases to trimming and J lost 2 bases, with 12 bases between them. Full variable domain (remainder filled in from reference TRBV7-8 and TRBJ1-2): GAGVSQSPRYKVAKRGQDVALRCDPISGHVSLFWYQQALGQGPEFLTYFQNEAQLDKSGLPSDRFFAERPEGSVSTLKIQRTQQEDSAVYLCASSVRQGNYGYTFGSGTRLTVV.

The chain recombines TRBV29-1 with TRBJ1-2; 8 bases map to TRBD1. V trimming: 6 bases; J trimming: 5 bases; junction bases outside the gene matches: 8. The CDR3 runs 13 residues. Germline V gene data show CDR1 as SQVTM and CDR2 as ANQGSEA. This CDR3 is CSVQTGGGYGYTF. CDR3 DNA sequence: TGCAGCGTGCAAACAGGGGGGGGGTATGGCTACACCTTC.

This sequence joins TRBV9 and TRBJ2-3; perhaps TRBD1 as D (6 bases). The V gene's germline CDR1 is SGDLS and CDR2 YYNGEE. V shed 0 bases and J shed 4 bases, with 15 bases lying between them. The CDR3 has 16 amino acids. CDR3 loop: CASSVDGGASPDTQYF. CDR3 coding DNA: TGTGCCAGCAGCGTAGATGGGGGCGCGTCACCAGATACGCAGTATTTT.